One and the same sample provided the 31 T cell receptor beta chains below, sequenced in a study of OX40 agonist ivuxolimab in advanced cancers. Assay: immunoSEQ multiplex PCR; the TCRdb copy retains only in-frame clones and omits some. The table has about 62,000 clones, around 84% seen once. Specimen: CD4+ or CD8+ T cells sorted from blood, collected in a trial of the OX40 agonist ivuxolimab. All receptors derive from an adult with an advanced solid tumor such as melanoma, head and neck, liver or kidney cancer.

The chain couples TRBV2 to TRBJ1-2; a weak D match, TRBD1 (6 bases). CDR3 length equals 13 residues. Germline V CDR1 and CDR2: SNHLY, FYNNEI. Trimming stripped 6 bases from V and 7 bases from J, with 15 bases between. The CDR3 nucleotides are TGTGCCAGCAGGAGGGACATGAATGGTGGCTACACCTTC. It specifies CASRRDMNGGYTF.

The chain couples TRBV2 to TRBJ2-3; D gene unclear. The length of the CDR3 is 15 residues. Trimming took off 1 base at V and 2 bases at J, with 10 bases between the two ends. Germline loops: CDR1 SNHLY, CDR2 FYNNEI. The CDR3 reads CASSEDRRTTDTQYF. The CDR3 DNA reads as TGTGCCAGCAGTGAAGACCGTCGCACCACAGATACGCAGTATTTT.

This chain joins TRBV9 and TRBJ2-1; D is unclear. Germline CDR1 is SGDLS and CDR2 is YYNGEE. CDR3 length: 12 residues. Trimming left V 2 bases short and J 7 bases short, with 7 bases between. The CDR3 region is CASSVTSNEQFF. The DNA of the CDR3 is TGTGCCAGCAGCGTCACAAGTAATGAGCAGTTCTTC.

This chain uses TRBV7-3 with TRBJ2-2, with D tentatively TRBD1 (5 bases). This CDR3 is built from 15 residues. Trimming removed 5 bases at V and 4 bases at J, with 14 bases between. Germline V gives CDR1 SGHTA, CDR2 FQGTGA. This CDR3 is CASSPRQGGTGELFF. For the CDR3, the DNA is TGTGCCAGCAGCCCCCGGCAGGGCGGCACCGGGGAGCTGTTTTTT.

V and J are TRBV7-3 and TRBJ1-2; TRBD1 aligns across 9 bases. This CDR3 has 13 residues. From germline, CDR1 is SGHTA and CDR2 FQGTGA. Trimming took 5 bases from V and 4 from J; bases not matched to a gene: 2. CDR3 amino acids: CASSRGQGYGYTF. CDR3 DNA: TGTGCCAGCAGCCGGGGACAGGGCTATGGCTACACCTTC.

V gene TRBV27 combines with J gene TRBJ2-1; weak D call: TRBD2 (5 bases). V was clipped by 3 bases and J by 8 bases, with 17 bases between them. The CDR3 is 15 amino acids. Per the germline V gene, CDR1 is MNHEY and CDR2 is SMNVEV (reference sequence). The CDR3 loop is CASSFFGVGKDEQFF. The DNA of the CDR3 is TGTGCCAGCAGTTTTTTCGGGGTGGGTAAGGATGAGCAGTTCTTC.

V is TRBV18 and J is TRBJ2-7, with 11 bases fitting TRBD2. Per the germline V gene, CDR1 is KGHSH and CDR2 is LQKENI. V shed 3 bases and J 2 bases; nucleotides not matched to a gene: 6. The CDR3 covers 16 residues. CDR3 region: CASSPYGSGGAYEQYF. The CDR3 nucleotides are TGTGCCAGCTCACCCTATGGTAGCGGGGGGGCCTACGAGCAGTACTTC.

The genes are TRBV7-2 and TRBJ1-1; D is unclear. Trimming stripped 1 base from V and 3 bases from J, with 9 bases between. The CDR3 contains 14 residues. Germline V CDR1 and CDR2: SGHTA, FQGNSA. The chain's CDR3 is CASSLVAGHTEAFF. For the CDR3, the DNA is TGTGCCAGCAGCTTAGTGGCCGGGCACACTGAAGCTTTCTTT.

The chain links TRBV6-5 to TRBJ2-5; 7 nucleotides agree with TRBD1. This CDR3 region has 13 residues. Trimming at V came to 8 bases and at J to 2 bases, leaving 5 bases not matched to a gene. Germline V lookup: CDR1 MNHEY, CDR2 SVGAGI. The CDR3 spells CASVQQGQETQYF. CDR3 nucleotides: TGTGCCAGCGTTCAACAGGGGCAAGAGACCCAGTACTTC.

The chain links TRBV28 to TRBJ1-5, with 7 bases matching TRBD1. This CDR3 contains 16 residues. V was clipped by 4 bases and J by 4 bases; unmatched bases: 10. Germline values: CDR1 MDHEN, CDR2 SYDVKM. CDR3: CASSSDRSLGNQPQHF. The CDR3 region has the DNA TGTGCCAGCAGTTCGGACAGGTCCCTCGGGAATCAGCCCCAGCATTTT.

The chain couples TRBV18 to TRBJ1-2, with D hard to call. V lost 6 bases and J 4 bases, leaving 18 bases between the germline ends. The CDR3 consists of 15 residues. From germline, CDR1 is KGHSH and CDR2 LQKENI. Here the CDR3 reads CASSALAASSYGYTF. The CDR3 region has the DNA TGTGCCAGCTCCGCGCTGGCAGCAAGTTCCTATGGCTACACCTTC.

This clone was counted once. The chain links TRBV27 to TRBJ1-1; possibly TRBD1 for D (5 bases). V lost 6 bases, J lost 6 bases, and 14 bases lay in between. The CDR3 is 13 amino acids. Germline-derived CDR1 and CDR2 are MNHEY and SMNVEV (reference sequence). The CDR3 spells CASSPVGRAEAFF. In DNA, the CDR3 is TGTGCCAGCAGCCCTGTGGGCAGGGCTGAAGCTTTCTTT.

This clone appeared a few times. The chain combines TRBV15 with TRBJ2-3; 9 nucleotides agree with TRBD2. CDR3 size: 16 residues. The J segment lost 3 bases and the V segment lost 0 bases, leaving 4 bases of the junction unmatched. The germline gives CDR1 LNHNV, CDR2 YYDKDF (reference sequence). CDR3: CATSRDPLAGTDTQYF. The DNA for the CDR3 is TGTGCCACCAGCAGAGATCCCCTAGCGGGAACAGATACGCAGTATTTT.

The rearrangement links TRBV5-1 to TRBJ2-2; 11 nucleotides agree with TRBD1. This CDR3 is 15 amino acids long. V was pared by 5 bases and J by 4 bases, with 4 bases of the junction left unmatched. Germline V gene sequence: CDR1 SGHRS, CDR2 YFSETQ. The CDR3 sequence: CASRAGTGGTGELFF. The CDR3 DNA reads TGCGCCAGCAGAGCCGGGACAGGGGGCACCGGGGAGCTGTTTTTT.

V gene TRBV16 combines with J gene TRBJ1-5, with TRBD1 identical over 7 bases. CDR3 length: 20 residues. The V gene end was trimmed by 2 bases and the J gene end by 0 bases; junction bases not matched to a gene: 16. Germline loops: CDR1 KGHSY, CDR2 FQNENV. DNA for the CDR3: TGTGCCAGCAGCCAACCAAAATCAGGGGGGGGACCGATTAGCAATCAGCCCCAGCATTTT. Translating it yields CASSQPKSGGGPISNQPQHF.

The genes are TRBV18 and TRBJ2-5; TRBD2 matches 7 bases. The CDR3 length is 15 residues. CDR1 is KGHSH, CDR2 LQKENI, per germline. V gave up 2 bases and J gave up 1 base; unmatched junction bases: 4. In nucleotides, the CDR3 is TGTGCCAGCTCACCAACCGCTAGCGGCCAAGAGACCCAGTACTTC. This encodes CASSPTASGQETQYF.

In its sample, this clone was seen once. The chain recombines TRBV29-1 with TRBJ1-3; D uncertain. From germline, CDR1 is SQVTM and CDR2 ANQGSEA. Trimming cost V 6 bases and J 2 bases, with 8 bases left between them. The CDR3 has 12 amino acids. For the CDR3, the DNA is TGCAGCGTCTACATACCTGGAAACACCATATATTTT. Protein product: CSVYIPGNTIYF.

J is TRBJ2-2 and V is TRBV29-1; 7 positions match TRBD1. Germline V gene sequence: CDR1 SQVTM, CDR2 ANQGSEA. The J segment lost 6 bases and the V segment lost 5 bases, leaving 6 bases of the junction unmatched. The CDR3 covers 13 residues. The CDR3 DNA sequence: TGCAGCGTTACAGGGGCCGGGGCCGGGGAGCTGTTTTTT. The encoded protein is CSVTGAGAGELFF.

V usage is TRBV6-6 and J usage is TRBJ1-2, with 9 bases that match TRBD1. This CDR3 comprises 15 residues. The trim removed 2 bases at V and 5 bases at J, leaving 6 bases unmatched. Looked up from germline, CDR1 is MNHNY and CDR2 is SVGAGI (reference sequence). The CDR3 region has the DNA TGTGCCAGCAGTTACAACCGGGACAGGGCGTATGGCTACACCTTC. Translating gives CASSYNRDRAYGYTF.

The chain links TRBV4-1 to TRBJ2-1, with no clear D. V was cut by 8 bases and J by 0 bases, with 11 bases left in between. Germline CDR1 and CDR2: MGHRA and YSYEKL. The CDR3 runs 14 residues. CDR3 sequence (DNA): TGCGCCAGCGGATACCAAAGCTCCTACAATGAGCAGTTCTTC. Its translation is CASGYQSSYNEQFF.

The rearrangement uses TRBV2 and TRBJ1-2; no clear D gene. The V end lost 4 bases, the J end lost 0 bases, and 9 bases lay between the germline ends. Per germline, CDR1 SNHLY and CDR2 FYNNEI. The CDR3 extends over 14 amino acids. DNA for the CDR3: TGTGCCAGCAGTGGCGGCAGTGCTAACTATGGCTACACCTTC. Encoded protein: CASSGGSANYGYTF.

The chain recombines TRBV4-1 with TRBJ2-1; a possible D gene is TRBD2 (5 bases). V was clipped by 4 bases and J by 2 bases, with 18 bases between them. Per germline, CDR1 MGHRA and CDR2 YSYEKL. The length of the CDR3 is 17 residues. The CDR3, as DNA: TGCGCCAGCAGCCTATCCGAGCGGATCTCCCCCTACAATGAGCAGTTCTTC. Encoded protein: CASSLSERISPYNEQFF.

The CDR3, as DNA: TGTGCCAGCAGTGTCGAAGGAGGACAGTTGTACTTC. Its protein is CASSVEGGQLYF. The gene calls are TRBV2 and TRBJ2-7; D is perhaps TRBD1 (6 bases). V lost 4 bases and J 12 bases, leaving 16 bases between the germline ends. The CDR3 consists of 12 residues. CDR1 and CDR2 (germline): SNHLY, FYNNEI.

This clone occurred once. The identical CDR3 is also encoded by other nucleotide sequences in the sample. This chain links TRBV6-1 with TRBJ1-1, with a tentative D call TRBD1 (6 bases). Per the germline V gene, CDR1 is MNHNS and CDR2 is SASEGT. Trimming removed 5 bases at V and 0 bases at J, with 10 bases between. This CDR3 comprises 14 residues. This CDR3 reads CASSKGQLNTEAFF. CDR3 coding DNA: TGTGCCAGCAGTAAAGGACAGTTGAACACTGAAGCTTTCTTT.

CDR3 bases: TGTGCCAGCTCACCGCAAGTAGCAGGGCAGGCAAGCTCTGGGGCCAACGTCCTGACTTTC. It yields the protein CASSPQVAGQASSGANVLTF. The V and J genes are TRBV18 and TRBJ2-6, with D perhaps matching TRBD1 (5 bases). The CDR3 has 20 amino acids. Germline CDR1 is KGHSH and CDR2 is LQKENI. Trimming left V 3 bases short and J 0 bases short, with 21 bases between.

A single count supports this clone. V and J are TRBV29-1 and TRBJ1-4; no reliable D call. CDR1 is SQVTM, CDR2 ANQGSEA, per germline. Trimming left V 7 bases short and J 2 bases short, with 11 bases between. The CDR3 extends over 13 amino acids. Here the CDR3 DNA reads TGCAGCGCCTTGACTGGGACTAATGAAAAACTGTTTTTT. It yields the protein CSALTGTNEKLFF.

This clone appeared once. The rearrangement uses TRBV28 and TRBJ1-5, with TRBD1 matching over 8 bases. V was pared by 3 bases and J by 6 bases, with 13 bases of the junction left unmatched. This CDR3 spans 17 amino acids. Germline loops: CDR1 MDHEN, CDR2 SYDVKM. CDR3: CASSLAGRGRGRQPQHF. The CDR3 DNA follows: TGTGCCAGCAGTTTGGCGGGTCGCGGCAGGGGGCGTCAGCCCCAGCATTTT.

The chain has TRBV19 and TRBJ2-2, with 11 bases lining up with TRBD2. From germline, CDR1 is LNHDA and CDR2 SQIVND (reference sequence). The CDR3 consists of 16 residues. Trimming removed 7 bases from V and 2 bases from J; junction bases left unmatched: 6. The CDR3, as DNA: TGTGCCAGTAAGAGGCTAGCGGGGGGAAACACCGGGGAGCTGTTTTTT. Protein: CASKRLAGGNTGELFF.

This clone is termed medium-sized. This rearrangement joins TRBV5-4 to TRBJ2-1; TRBD1 matches at 12 bases. The junction had 3 bases not matched to a gene; V was cut back by 3 bases and J by 8 bases. This CDR3 has 14 amino acids. CDR1 is SGHNT, CDR2 YYREEE, per germline (reference sequence). CDR3 coding DNA: TGTGCCAGCAGCTGGGGACAGGGGGCCTATGAGCAGTTCTTC. It encodes CASSWGQGAYEQFF.

This rearrangement joins TRBV7-6 to TRBJ2-3; D may be TRBD1 or TRBD2 (6 bases each). The CDR3 extends over 18 amino acids. Between the trimmed V and J ends, which lost 2 bases and 1 base, there was a span of 19 bases. The germline gives CDR1 SGHVS, CDR2 FNYEAQ. In DNA form, the CDR3 reads TGTGCCAGCAGCTTAAGGGGGGTTGTGGACAGCCGCACAGATACGCAGTATTTT. This translates into CASSLRGVVDSRTDTQYF.

A single count supports this clone. The chain uses TRBV2 and TRBJ2-3, with D possibly matching TRBD1 (6 bases). V was clipped by 7 bases and J by 0 bases, with 17 bases between them. The CDR3 runs 16 residues. The germline V gene has CDR1 SNHLY and CDR2 FYNNEI. The CDR3 DNA sequence: TGTGCCAGCAATCGCCCGGGGACACCTAGCACAGATACGCAGTATTTT. Amino acids: CASNRPGTPSTDTQYF.